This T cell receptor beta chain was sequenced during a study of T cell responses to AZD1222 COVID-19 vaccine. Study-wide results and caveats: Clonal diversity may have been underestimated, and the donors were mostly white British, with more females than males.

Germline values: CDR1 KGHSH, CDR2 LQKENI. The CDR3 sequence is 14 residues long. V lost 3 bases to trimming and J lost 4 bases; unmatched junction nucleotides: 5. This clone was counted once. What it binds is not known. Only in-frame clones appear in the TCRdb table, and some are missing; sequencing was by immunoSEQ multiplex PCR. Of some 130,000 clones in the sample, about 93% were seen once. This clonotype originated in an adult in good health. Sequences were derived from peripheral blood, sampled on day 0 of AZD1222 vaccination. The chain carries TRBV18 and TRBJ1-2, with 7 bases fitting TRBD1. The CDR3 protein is CASSPGDSPYGYTF. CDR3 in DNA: TGTGCCAGCTCACCCGGGGACAGCCCCTATGGCTACACCTTC.